Detailed here is one T cell receptor (beta chain). No antigen is known for it. These data come from a study of cytomegalovirus exposure and HLA in healthy donors. The PCR made use of 60 Vbeta and 13 Jbeta primers. Per the original data handling: In a later analysis, about 11 million of some 80 million unique beta chains occurred in at least two donors. Libraries were prepared by immunoSEQ multiplex PCR; TCRdb keeps only in-frame clonotypes and omits some of them. The V and J calls and clone size are taken from that table; D and trimming were inferred from the DNA. The table records around 200,000 clones, 79% of them present only once. Germline V gives CDR1 SGHAT, CDR2 FQNNGV. The ends were cut back, 6 bases at V and 10 bases at J, with 13 bases in the middle. CDR3 size: 12 residues. Study results and limitations: According to a later analysis, most TCR beta chains associated with CMV appeared HLA-restricted.

This receptor was taken from a woman aged 25 to 45 in good health and CMV-seropositive. The sequencing input was PBMCs. The chain couples TRBV11-2 to TRBJ2-1, with D possibly TRBD2 on 5 matching bases. The CDR3, as DNA: TGTGCCAGCAGTCCGAACCGGGAAGAGCAGTTCTTC. It is translated as CASSPNREEQFF.